This TCR beta chain was documented in a study of shared clonotypes between healthy human individuals. The overall study: The study enrolled two women and a few men aged 18 to 49.

The method was immunoSEQ multiplex PCR; TCRdb's version includes in-frame clones alone and lacks a portion of them. The data hold about 600,000 clones, with roughly 79% observed a single time. Between the trimmed V and J ends, which lost 3 bases and 8 bases, there was a span of 7 bases. The germline V gene encodes CDR1 MDHEN and CDR2 SYDVKM. This CDR3 comprises 11 residues. This clone is a singleton in its sample. Its specificity is unknown. Study-wide points: Sampling included only blood; tissue repertoires likely differ.

This TCR was recovered from a woman aged 40 to 55 in good health. Some clones in this sample may be carry-over from other donors' samples. The gene calls are TRBV28 and TRBJ1-1; D gene unclear. Sequencing was carried out using PBMCs. The CDR3 protein is CASSFQQEAFF. The CDR3 coding sequence is TGTGCCAGCAGTTTCCAGCAGGAAGCTTTCTTT.